This T cell receptor (beta chain) was captured by sequencing in a study of blood T cell repertoires in COVID-19. Study summary: Some COVID-19 samples were acute and others convalescent; all came from the United States, Italy and Spain. PBMCs, B-cell-depleted T cells, or T cells were the source of the cDNA or gDNA that made up the material.

Produced via immunoSEQ multiplex PCR; TCRdb's table is partial and in-frame only. The sample includes approximately 100,000 clones, about 89% of them seen just once. Trimming shortened V by 4 bases and J by 0 bases, and 10 bases separated the two germline ends. The V gene's germline CDR1 is SNHLY and CDR2 FYNNEI. The CDR3 runs to 16 residues. Only one count was recorded for this clone. The rearrangement uses TRBV2 and TRBJ1-6, with D unclear. This clonotype was obtained from a woman in her sixties or seventies with acute or convalescent COVID-19. Sequencing was performed on peripheral blood. In nucleotides, the CDR3 is TGTGCCAGCAGTGGCCCGCGGAGCTCCTATAATTCACCCCTCCACTTT. It encodes CASSGPRSSYNSPLHF.